This T cell receptor beta chain was sequenced for a study of cytomegalovirus exposure and HLA in healthy donors. Points from the study as a whole: At a 0.05 false discovery rate, a later analysis found over 15,000 TCR beta sequences to be associated with HLA alleles.

Trimming took 1 base from V and 7 from J, leaving 13 bases between them. This CDR3 comprises 15 residues. This clone has just one count. Its antigen is not known. Primers: 60 Vbeta forward and 13 Jbeta reverse. The data were produced by immunoSEQ multiplex PCR, yet TCRdb's version contains in-frame clones alone and is incomplete. The top ten clones hold around 2.4% of a sample with 150,000 to 200,000 clones, 70% to 90% of them seen once. This chain joins TRBV23-1 and TRBJ1-4, with D perhaps TRBD1 (5 bases). TRBV23-1 is flagged as an ORF with uncertain function. The receptor comes from a woman aged 25 to 45 in good health and CMV-seronegative. Material for sequencing was PBMCs. The CDR3 loop reads CASSQCRVSIEKLFF. Written as DNA, the CDR3 is TGCGCCAGCAGTCAATGCAGGGTTAGTATTGAAAAACTGTTTTTT.